The rows below give T cell receptor beta chains drawn from one sample of a study of shared clonotypes between healthy human individuals. Measured with immunoSEQ multiplex PCR; TCRdb has only the in-frame clones, and not every one. Among about 600,000 clones listed, 95% were seen once. The sequenced sample was naive CD8+ T cells sorted from blood. These receptors came from a woman in her 30s in good health. The CDR3 runs from the conserved cysteine through the conserved F or W. D genes are given only for firm matches. The listing skips clone size in some rows; elsewhere it reads once, few, many or a size class.

j_gene: TRBJ2-1
d_gene: NA
v_gene: TRBV27
abundance: NA
len: 13
CDR3aa: CASSLPSGNEQFF
CDR3nt: TGTGCCAGCAGTCTCCCCTCCGGGAATGAGCAGTTCTTC

j_gene: TRBJ2-7
d_gene: NA
v_gene: TRBV6-1
abundance: once
len: 13
CDR3aa: CASSDRGIYEQYF
CDR3nt: TGTGCCAGCAGTGACAGGGGAATTTACGAGCAGTACTTC

j_gene: TRBJ2-7
d_gene: TRBD2
v_gene: TRBV4-2
abundance: NA
len: 15
CDR3aa: CASSQGLAGGNEQYF
CDR3nt: TGTGCCAGCAGCCAAGGGCTAGCGGGAGGCAACGAGCAGTACTTC

j_gene: TRBJ1-2
d_gene: NA
v_gene: TRBV14
abundance: once
len: 14
CDR3aa: CASSQYATNYGYTF
CDR3nt: TGTGCCAGCAGCCAATACGCGACTAACTATGGCTACACCTTC

j_gene: TRBJ2-7
d_gene: TRBD1
v_gene: TRBV19
abundance: NA
len: 14
CDR3aa: CASSPRGRIYEQYF
CDR3nt: TGTGCCAGTAGCCCCAGGGGGCGAATCTACGAGCAGTACTTC

j_gene: TRBJ2-1
d_gene: NA
v_gene: TRBV9
abundance: NA
len: 16
CDR3aa: CASSVSGTPTYNEQFF
CDR3nt: TGTGCCAGCAGCGTATCCGGGACACCTACCTACAATGAGCAGTTCTTC

j_gene: TRBJ2-7
d_gene: TRBD1
v_gene: TRBV12-5
abundance: once
len: 17
CDR3aa: CASATTRGGTGVYEQYF
CDR3nt: TGTGCTAGTGCCACTACTCGGGGCGGGACAGGGGTATACGAGCAGTACTTC

j_gene: TRBJ2-7
d_gene: TRBD1
v_gene: TRBV9
abundance: NA
len: 14
CDR3aa: CASSVGDSSYEQYF
CDR3nt: TGTGCCAGCAGCGTAGGGGACAGCTCCTACGAGCAGTACTTC

j_gene: TRBJ1-5
d_gene: TRBD1
v_gene: TRBV28
abundance: NA
len: 15
CDR3aa: CASSLGTGSNQPQHF
CDR3nt: TGTGCCAGCAGTTTAGGGACAGGGAGTAATCAGCCCCAGCATTTT

j_gene: TRBJ1-2
d_gene: NA
v_gene: TRBV28
abundance: NA
len: 15
CDR3aa: CASSVQTTVLASYTF
CDR3nt: TGTGCCAGCAGTGTCCAGACGACAGTGCTTGCGAGCTACACCTTC

j_gene: TRBJ2-1
d_gene: NA
v_gene: TRBV14
abundance: NA
len: 16
CDR3aa: CASSQDGANSYNEQFF
CDR3nt: TGTGCCAGCAGCCAAGACGGGGCTAACTCCTACAATGAGCAGTTCTTC

j_gene: TRBJ2-2
d_gene: NA
v_gene: TRBV4-2
abundance: NA
len: 15
CDR3aa: CASSPTVGDTGELFF
CDR3nt: TGTGCCAGCAGCCCCACGGTGGGGGACACCGGGGAGCTGTTTTTT

j_gene: TRBJ2-7
d_gene: NA
v_gene: TRBV6-5
abundance: NA
len: 15
CDR3aa: CASSVVSGSQYEQYF
CDR3nt: TGTGCCAGCAGTGTCGTCAGTGGATCGCAATACGAGCAGTACTTC

j_gene: TRBJ1-5
d_gene: NA
v_gene: TRBV27
abundance: NA
len: 14
CDR3aa: CASRLGGSNQPQHF
CDR3nt: TGTGCCAGCCGACTAGGGGGGAGCAATCAGCCCCAGCATTTT

j_gene: TRBJ2-1
d_gene: TRBD2
v_gene: TRBV4-1
abundance: once
len: 16
CDR3aa: CASSQGPSGTGNEQFF
CDR3nt: TGCGCCAGCAGCCAAGGGCCTAGCGGGACCGGGAATGAGCAGTTCTTC

j_gene: TRBJ2-1
d_gene: TRBD2
v_gene: TRBV4-1
abundance: NA
len: 21
CDR3aa: CASSQDRLGTSGSPSYNEQFF
CDR3nt: TGCGCCAGCAGCCAAGATCGGCTAGGGACTAGCGGGAGCCCCTCCTACAATGAGCAGTTCTTC

j_gene: TRBJ2-3
d_gene: TRBD2
v_gene: TRBV9
abundance: NA
len: 15
CDR3aa: CASSASGTSTDTQYF
CDR3nt: TGTGCCAGCAGCGCTAGCGGCACTAGCACAGATACGCAGTATTTT

j_gene: TRBJ1-1
d_gene: NA
v_gene: TRBV28
abundance: once
len: 13
CDR3aa: CASSITDGTEAFF
CDR3nt: TGTGCCAGCAGTATAACGGATGGCACTGAAGCTTTCTTT

j_gene: TRBJ1-5
d_gene: NA
v_gene: TRBV21-1
abundance: few
len: 16
CDR3aa: CASSARQGTQAQPQHF
CDR3nt: TGTGCCAGCAGCGCCCGACAGGGAACGCAGGCTCAGCCCCAGCATTTT

j_gene: TRBJ2-7
d_gene: TRBD1
v_gene: TRBV7-9
abundance: NA
len: 14
CDR3aa: CASSYAQGDYEQYF
CDR3nt: TGTGCCAGCAGCTATGCCCAGGGGGACTACGAGCAGTACTTC

j_gene: TRBJ2-5
d_gene: TRBD2
v_gene: TRBV27
abundance: NA
len: 15
CDR3aa: CASSLLAGGGETQYF
CDR3nt: TGTGCCAGCAGTTTACTAGCGGGAGGGGGGGAGACCCAGTACTTC

j_gene: TRBJ2-7
d_gene: NA
v_gene: TRBV28
abundance: NA
len: 15
CDR3aa: CASSFPAETSQEQYF
CDR3nt: TGTGCCAGCAGTTTCCCCGCCGAGACATCCCAAGAGCAGTACTTC

j_gene: TRBJ2-2
d_gene: TRBD1
v_gene: TRBV7-9
abundance: NA
len: 15
CDR3aa: CASSLGQGHTGELFF
CDR3nt: TGTGCCAGCAGCCTGGGACAGGGCCACACCGGGGAGCTGTTTTTT

j_gene: TRBJ2-7
d_gene: NA
v_gene: TRBV5-6
abundance: NA
len: 14
CDR3aa: CASSLYRDSYEQYF
CDR3nt: TGTGCCAGCAGCTTGTACCGGGACTCCTACGAGCAGTACTTC

j_gene: TRBJ2-3
d_gene: NA
v_gene: TRBV10-1
abundance: NA
len: 13
CDR3aa: CATAEIITDTQYF
CDR3nt: TGCGCCACCGCTGAGATCATCACAGATACGCAGTATTTT

j_gene: TRBJ2-1
d_gene: NA
v_gene: TRBV7-3
abundance: once
len: 14
CDR3aa: CASSLLGRGNEQFF
CDR3nt: TGTGCCAGCAGCTTATTGGGCAGGGGAAATGAGCAGTTCTTC

j_gene: TRBJ2-7
d_gene: TRBD1
v_gene: TRBV29-1
abundance: NA
len: 14
CDR3aa: CSVATGQGFYEQYF
CDR3nt: TGCAGCGTTGCTACGGGACAGGGGTTCTACGAGCAGTACTTC

j_gene: TRBJ1-4
d_gene: NA
v_gene: TRBV11-2
abundance: NA
len: 14
CDR3aa: CASSQVPGIEKLFF
CDR3nt: TGTGCCAGCAGCCAAGTACCCGGGATCGAAAAACTGTTTTTT

j_gene: TRBJ2-5
d_gene: NA
v_gene: TRBV21-1
abundance: NA
len: 16
CDR3aa: CASSDRAGGSQETQYF
CDR3nt: TGTGCCAGCAGCGACAGGGCAGGGGGCTCTCAAGAGACCCAGTACTTC

j_gene: TRBJ1-1
d_gene: NA
v_gene: TRBV19
abundance: NA
len: 18
CDR3aa: CASSADSHRQVMNTEAFF
CDR3nt: TGTGCCAGTAGTGCCGACAGCCACCGACAAGTCATGAACACTGAAGCTTTCTTT

j_gene: TRBJ1-3
d_gene: TRBD1
v_gene: TRBV9
abundance: NA
len: 14
CDR3aa: CASSVGQGRNTIYF
CDR3nt: TGTGCCAGCAGCGTCGGACAGGGGCGAAACACCATATATTTT

j_gene: TRBJ2-5
d_gene: NA
v_gene: TRBV12-5
abundance: NA
len: 16
CDR3aa: CASGLVGAGGGETQYF
CDR3nt: TGTGCTAGTGGTTTGGTAGGAGCTGGGGGCGGTGAGACCCAGTACTTC

j_gene: TRBJ1-6
d_gene: TRBD1
v_gene: TRBV28
abundance: once
len: 14
CDR3aa: CASRLGTDNSPLHF
CDR3nt: TGTGCCAGCAGGCTCGGGACAGACAATTCACCCCTCCACTTT

j_gene: TRBJ2-5
d_gene: NA
v_gene: TRBV7-9
abundance: once
len: 18
CDR3aa: CASSLSAWGDWGAETQYF
CDR3nt: TGTGCCAGCAGCTTATCAGCGTGGGGTGACTGGGGGGCTGAGACCCAGTACTTC

j_gene: TRBJ1-5
d_gene: NA
v_gene: TRBV4-1
abundance: few
len: 15
CDR3aa: CASSPTQLSNQPQHF
CDR3nt: TGCGCCAGCAGCCCGACACAGCTTTCCAATCAGCCCCAGCATTTT

j_gene: TRBJ2-2
d_gene: TRBD2
v_gene: TRBV11-2
abundance: NA
len: 17
CDR3aa: CASSLHLTSGNTGELFF
CDR3nt: TGTGCCAGCAGCCTTCACCTGACTAGCGGGAACACCGGGGAGCTGTTTTTT

j_gene: TRBJ2-7
d_gene: NA
v_gene: TRBV28
abundance: NA
len: 15
CDR3aa: CASSLIAAESYEQYF
CDR3nt: TGTGCCAGCAGTTTAATCGCGGCAGAGTCCTACGAGCAGTACTTC

j_gene: TRBJ2-3
d_gene: TRBD2
v_gene: TRBV6-4
abundance: NA
len: 16
CDR3aa: CARSFPGGPGTDTQYF
CDR3nt: TGTGCCCGCTCCTTCCCGGGAGGGCCGGGCACAGATACGCAGTATTTT

j_gene: TRBJ2-7
d_gene: TRBD1
v_gene: TRBV27
abundance: NA
len: 16
CDR3aa: CASSLEGQGSSYEQYF
CDR3nt: TGTGCCAGCAGTTTGGAAGGACAGGGGAGCTCCTACGAGCAGTACTTC

j_gene: TRBJ1-5
d_gene: NA
v_gene: TRBV6-1
abundance: NA
len: 15
CDR3aa: CASSEYKGVSQPQHF
CDR3nt: TGTGCCAGCAGTGAATACAAGGGCGTGAGTCAGCCCCAGCATTTT

j_gene: TRBJ2-1
d_gene: NA
v_gene: TRBV28
abundance: NA
len: 14
CDR3aa: CASSFGLAHNEQFF
CDR3nt: TGTGCCAGCAGTTTTGGTCTAGCGCACAATGAGCAGTTCTTC

j_gene: TRBJ1-1
d_gene: NA
v_gene: TRBV6-1
abundance: NA
len: 15
CDR3aa: CASSEALVVSTEAFF
CDR3nt: TGTGCCAGCAGTGAAGCTCTTGTGGTTTCTACTGAAGCTTTCTTT

j_gene: TRBJ2-7
d_gene: NA
v_gene: TRBV19
abundance: NA
len: 14
CDR3aa: CASSGAVSSYEQYF
CDR3nt: TGTGCCAGTAGTGGGGCGGTTAGCTCCTACGAGCAGTACTTC

j_gene: TRBJ2-1
d_gene: NA
v_gene: TRBV11-2
abundance: NA
len: 14
CDR3aa: CASRLRYRDPEQFF
CDR3nt: TGTGCCAGCAGACTTAGGTACCGGGATCCTGAGCAGTTCTTC

j_gene: TRBJ2-1
d_gene: TRBD1
v_gene: TRBV6-5
abundance: NA
len: 14
CDR3aa: CASSSGTATGEQFF
CDR3nt: TGTGCCAGCAGCTCCGGGACAGCGACGGGTGAGCAGTTCTTC

j_gene: TRBJ2-7
d_gene: TRBD2
v_gene: TRBV4-2
abundance: NA
len: 20
CDR3aa: CASSPSARGPELAGVYEQYF
CDR3nt: TGTGCCAGCAGCCCATCCGCCCGAGGCCCCGAACTAGCGGGAGTCTACGAGCAGTACTTC

j_gene: TRBJ2-5
d_gene: TRBD2
v_gene: TRBV15
abundance: NA
len: 18
CDR3aa: CATSGRLAGGWYQETQYF
CDR3nt: TGTGCCACCAGCGGAAGACTAGCGGGAGGGTGGTACCAAGAGACCCAGTACTTC

j_gene: TRBJ2-5
d_gene: NA
v_gene: TRBV5-1
abundance: NA
len: 14
CDR3aa: CASSSWTNQETQYF
CDR3nt: TGCGCCAGCAGCTCATGGACAAACCAAGAGACCCAGTACTTC

j_gene: TRBJ2-7
d_gene: NA
v_gene: TRBV7-9
abundance: NA
len: 15
CDR3aa: CASSLANGLWDEQYF
CDR3nt: TGTGCCAGCAGCTTAGCGAATGGTTTATGGGACGAGCAGTACTTC

j_gene: TRBJ1-4
d_gene: NA
v_gene: TRBV2
abundance: NA
len: 15
CDR3aa: CASIPPGITNEKLFF
CDR3nt: TGTGCCAGCATCCCTCCAGGGATCACTAATGAAAAACTGTTTTTT

j_gene: TRBJ2-1
d_gene: TRBD2
v_gene: TRBV7-2
abundance: NA
len: 17
CDR3aa: CASRSGVYRGEAYEQFF
CDR3nt: TGTGCCAGCAGGTCTGGGGTTTATCGGGGGGAGGCCTATGAGCAGTTCTTC

j_gene: TRBJ2-1
d_gene: TRBD2
v_gene: TRBV5-1
abundance: NA
len: 15
CDR3aa: CASSFFTSGNNEQFF
CDR3nt: TGCGCCAGCAGCTTCTTCACTAGCGGGAACAATGAGCAGTTCTTC

j_gene: TRBJ1-1
d_gene: NA
v_gene: TRBV27
abundance: NA
len: 12
CDR3aa: CASLGWMGEAFF
CDR3nt: TGTGCTAGCTTGGGATGGATGGGTGAAGCTTTCTTT